This entry lists 19 T cell receptor beta chains sequenced from one sample in a study of CD8 T cells in ankylosing spondylitis. In TCRdb, the 5' RACE reads were re-called with MiXCR into one record per CDR3 protein. The sample has 200,000 to 250,000 distinct CDR3 sequences, roughly 26% seen once. Sequenced: blood, either unsorted or a sorted T cell fraction (not recorded which). Receptors originate from a male donor with ankylosing spondylitis or in good health (not recorded which).

About this clonotype itself: This could be a read error, since a much larger clone is one nucleotide away. The chain has TRBV3-1 and TRBJ1-3; perhaps TRBD1 as D (5 bases). The CDR3 loop spans 14 amino acids. Germline V lookup: CDR1 LGHDT, CDR2 YNNKEL (reference sequence). The CDR3 region has the DNA TGTGTCAGCAGCCAAGGGGTCGGTGGAAACACCATATATTTT. Translation: CVSSQGVGGNTIYF.

V usage is TRBV6-5 and J usage is TRBJ2-7; 9 bases fit TRBD2. CDR3 size: 16 residues. After removal of 2 bases from V and 4 bases from J, the junction contained 9 bases not matched to a gene. The germline CDR1 and CDR2 sequences are MNHEY and SVGAGI. The CDR3 reads CASSYDGAGGPYEQYF. The CDR3, as DNA: TGTGCCAGCAGTTACGATGGGGCGGGAGGGCCGTACGAGCAGTACTTC.

The chain has TRBV10-3 and TRBJ1-1, with D possibly being TRBD1 (5 bases). The CDR3 covers 14 residues. V was trimmed by 4 bases and J by 4 bases, leaving 13 bases between them. Germline lookup yields CDR1 ENHRY and CDR2 SYGVKD. The CDR3 loop is CAISAGFPGTEAFF. CDR3 DNA: TGTGCCATCAGTGCAGGGTTCCCGGGCACTGAAGCTTTCTTT.

The V and J genes are TRBV20-1 and TRBJ2-7, with D perhaps being TRBD1 or TRBD2 (5 bases each). V was cut by 0 bases and J by 1 base, with 13 bases left in between. Germline assignment: CDR1 DFQATT and CDR2 SNEGSKA (reference sequence). The CDR3 loop spans 15 amino acids. CDR3 DNA sequence: TGCAGTGCTAGAGAAATCTTGGGACCGTCCTACGAGCAGTACTTC. This sequence encodes CSAREILGPSYEQYF.

This clonotype appeared many times. The chain uses TRBV9 and TRBJ2-3, with 7 bases aligning to TRBD2. J was trimmed by 2 bases and V by 0 bases; bases with no gene match: 3. Germline CDR1 reads SGDLS; CDR2 reads YYNGEE. CDR3 length: 15 residues. The CDR3 DNA sequence: TGTGCCAGCAGCGTAGTCGGGACTAACACAGATACGCAGTATTTT. Translating it yields CASSVVGTNTDTQYF.

The chain couples TRBV6-5 to TRBJ1-2; tentatively, D is TRBD1 (6 bases). The germline V and J ends were trimmed by 0 bases and 2 bases, with 10 bases remaining between them. There are 15 residues in the CDR3. Germline V gene data show CDR1 as MNHEY and CDR2 as SVGAGI. CDR3 nucleotides: TGTGCCAGCAGTTACTCAAGGGGGTTAAACTATGGCTACACCTTC. This translates into CASSYSRGLNYGYTF.

This clonotype was found many times. The rearrangement joins TRBV4-2 to TRBJ1-2; TRBD1 agrees at 9 bases. CDR3 length equals 15 residues. Germline CDR1 is LGHNA and CDR2 is YNFKEQ. The trim removed 3 bases at V and 3 bases at J, leaving 5 bases unmatched. CDR3 nucleotides: TGTGCCAGCAGCCAGCAGGACAGGGGAGACTATGGCTACACCTTC. Its protein product is CASSQQDRGDYGYTF.

Ten or more counts support this clonotype. The chain uses TRBV7-6 and TRBJ2-7; 9 bases match TRBD2. V lost 1 base and J lost 5; bases outside the gene matches: 12. CDR3 length equals 17 residues. Germline CDR1 and CDR2: SGHVS and FNYEAQ. In DNA, the CDR3 is TGTGCCAGCAGCTTAGTCTTTGCGGGAGGGCGGGGTGACGAGCAGTACTTC. It codes for CASSLVFAGGRGDEQYF.

The V gene is TRBV20-1, the J gene TRBJ2-3, with D perhaps matching TRBD2 (5 bases). The CDR3 contains 14 residues. V was pared by 0 bases and J by 4 bases, with 11 bases between. The germline CDR1 and CDR2 sequences are DFQATT and SNEGSKA (reference sequence). The CDR3 coding sequence is TGCAGTGCTAGAGATGCGCTGAGGGCAGATACGCAGTATTTT. This sequence encodes CSARDALRADTQYF.

This clonotype was detected ten times or more. This chain uses TRBV7-2 with TRBJ2-1; 7 nucleotides line up with TRBD1. This CDR3 contains 15 residues. The V gene's germline CDR1 is SGHTA and CDR2 FQGNSA. With V trimmed by 5 bases and J by 7 bases, 11 bases remained unmatched. Here the CDR3 reads CASSRPGQYKNEQFF. DNA of the CDR3: TGTGCCAGCAGCCGCCCGGGACAGTACAAAAATGAGCAGTTCTTC.

This clonotype was seen only a few times. The V call is TRBV11-1, the J call TRBJ2-6, with 15 bases that match TRBD2. Germline V gene data show CDR1 as SGHAT and CDR2 as FQDESV (reference sequence). The CDR3 length is 18 residues. V shed 5 bases, J shed 3 bases, and the junction held 5 bases outside the gene matches. In DNA, the CDR3 is TGTGCCAGCAGCATCGGGACTAGCGGGAGGTATGGGGCCAACGTCCTGACTTTC. It encodes CASSIGTSGRYGANVLTF.

The chain has TRBV7-2 and TRBJ1-2; possibly TRBD1 for D (6 bases). Trimming shortened V by 1 base and J by 4 bases, and 13 bases separated the two germline ends. There are 15 residues in the CDR3. Germline loops: CDR1 SGHTA, CDR2 FQGNSA. CDR3 protein: CASSLDAGDAYGYTF. In nucleotides, the CDR3 is TGTGCCAGCAGCTTAGACGCAGGGGACGCCTATGGCTACACCTTC.

Concerning this clonotype itself: A much bigger clone sits one base away, suggesting this may be a read error. The CDR3 carries no conserved terminal phenylalanine or tryptophan, so it likely arises from a read error. This chain uses TRBV3-1 with TRBJ2-7, with D maybe TRBD2 (6 bases). This CDR3 has 14 amino acids. Per the germline V gene, CDR1 is LGHDT and CDR2 is YNNKEL (reference sequence). Trimming removed 0 bases from V and 4 bases from J, with 10 bases in between. CDR3 nucleotides: TGTGCCAGCAGCCAAGATCCGGAGGGTTACGAGCAGTACCTC. Its protein is CASSQDPEGYEQYL.

This chain joins TRBV2 and TRBJ2-3; 11 positions agree with TRBD2. With V trimmed by 7 bases and J by 2 bases, 5 bases remained unmatched. In germline, CDR1 is SNHLY, CDR2 FYNNEI. This CDR3 region has 15 residues. CDR3 bases: TGTGCCAGCACGGGACTAGCGGACAACACAGATACGCAGTATTTT. Translating gives CASTGLADNTDTQYF.

This clonotype was seen a single time. V is TRBV29-1 and J is TRBJ2-3, with D perhaps being TRBD1 or TRBD2 (5 bases each). This CDR3 region has 13 residues. V dropped 2 bases and J dropped 5 bases, with 11 bases sitting between them. Germline CDR1 reads SQVTM; CDR2 reads ANQGSEA. CDR3 in amino acids: CSVELRGLDTQYF. In DNA, the CDR3 is TGCAGCGTTGAATTACGGGGCTTAGATACGCAGTATTTT.

This clonotype was counted ten times or more. The V call is TRBV29-1, the J call TRBJ2-1; D gene ambiguous. This CDR3 has 16 amino acids. CDR1 is SQVTM, CDR2 ANQGSEA, per germline. The ends were cut back, 0 bases at V and 3 bases at J, with 15 bases in the middle. CDR3 region: CSVEDHRVWNYNEQFF. CDR3 sequence (DNA): TGCAGCGTTGAAGATCACCGGGTCTGGAACTACAATGAGCAGTTCTTC.

The V call is TRBV5-6, the J call TRBJ2-5; D perhaps matches TRBD1 (6 bases). The germline V gene has CDR1 SGHDT and CDR2 YYEEEE. The CDR3 extends over 13 amino acids. The V end was cut by 4 bases, the J end by 4 bases, with 11 bases between. CDR3 in DNA: TGTGCCAGCAGCGTTACAGGGTCAGAGACCCAGTACTTC. This gives the protein CASSVTGSETQYF.

This clonotype showed up just a few times. V gene TRBV12-3 or TRBV12-4 combines with J gene TRBJ2-1, with D perhaps TRBD2 (5 bases). The V end was cut by 6 bases, the J end by 10 bases, with 16 bases between. This CDR3 is 13 amino acids long. The chain's CDR3 is CASSTDSSREQFF. CDR3 sequence (DNA): TGTGCCAGCAGCACGGACTCCTCTAGGGAGCAGTTCTTC.

Ten or more counts support this clonotype. The V and J genes are TRBV12-3 or TRBV12-4 and TRBJ2-7, with TRBD2 matching over 7 bases. CDR3 length: 12 residues. The J segment lost 6 bases and the V segment lost 2 bases, leaving 1 base of the junction unmatched. The CDR3 reads CASSLWGGEQYF. The CDR3 DNA reads TGTGCCAGCAGTTTATGGGGGGGCGAGCAGTACTTC.